Below, 25 T cell receptor beta chains from the same sample are listed, as sequenced in a study of cytomegalovirus exposure and HLA in healthy donors. The PCR ran on 60 Vbeta and 13 Jbeta primers. Assay used: immunoSEQ multiplex PCR; TCRdb lists only in-frame clones, some missing. The sample carries around 61,000 clones, roughly 80% recorded once. The sequencing input was PBMCs. The receptors here all came from a man in his forties or fifties in good health and CMV-seronegative.

The chain has TRBV19 and TRBJ2-5, with D tentatively TRBD1 (6 bases). V gave up 6 bases and J gave up 2 bases, with 10 bases separating them. Germline-derived CDR1 and CDR2 are LNHDA and SQIVND (reference sequence). The CDR3 spans 13 residues. The CDR3 region is CASSVQGQETQYF. The CDR3 DNA reads as TGTGCCAGTAGCGTCCAGGGGCAAGAGACCCAGTACTTC. The whole variable domain, remainder taken from reference TRBV19 and TRBJ2-5, is DGGITQSPKYLFRKEGQNVTLSCEQNLNHDAMYWYRQDPGQGLRLIYYSQIVNDFQKGDIAEGYSVSREKKESFPLTVTSAQKNPTAFYLCASSVQGQETQYFGPGTRLLVL.

The chain recombines TRBV7-2 with TRBJ2-1, with a weak D call TRBD2 (7 bases). V was cut by 1 base and J by 9 bases, with 13 bases left in between. The CDR3 totals 14 residues. CDR1 and CDR2 (germline): SGHTA, FQGNSA. CDR3 DNA: TGTGCCAGCAGCTTAGAGGGGGGGTTTGGTGAGCAGTTCTTC. Its translation is CASSLEGGFGEQFF.

The gene calls are TRBV4-2 and TRBJ1-5; TRBD1 might be the D (6 bases). This CDR3 contains 15 residues. Germline V lookup: CDR1 LGHNA, CDR2 YNFKEQ. Trimming took off 0 bases at V and 1 base at J, with 7 bases between the two ends. CDR3 bases: TGTGCCAGCAGCCAAGATACAGGGAGCAATCAGCCCCAGCATTTT. Encoded protein: CASSQDTGSNQPQHF.

This chain uses TRBV19 with TRBJ1-6, with D hard to call. The germline V gene has CDR1 LNHDA and CDR2 SQIVND (reference sequence). The length of the CDR3 is 13 residues. V lost 7 bases and J lost 6, with 10 bases in between. CDR3 region: CASTGLRNSPLHF. In nucleotides, the CDR3 is TGTGCCAGTACCGGACTTCGTAATTCACCCCTCCACTTT.

The chain recombines TRBV28 with TRBJ2-2, with a weak D call TRBD1 (6 bases). The CDR3 has 18 amino acids. Germline V lookup: CDR1 MDHEN, CDR2 SYDVKM. The V end was cut by 5 bases, the J end by 5 bases, with 24 bases between. As DNA, the CDR3 is TGTGCCAGCAGTCCTGGAATCGGCCGCAGGGGAAGGACCGGGGAGCTGTTTTTT. Translated, it gives CASSPGIGRRGRTGELFF.

The V and J genes are TRBV5-1 and TRBJ2-3; D is perhaps TRBD2 (6 bases). V was clipped by 2 bases and J by 0 bases, with 13 bases between them. Looked up from germline, CDR1 is SGHRS and CDR2 is YFSETQ. The CDR3 loop spans 16 amino acids. The CDR3 protein is CASSLPAGFSTDTQYF. CDR3 DNA: TGCGCCAGCAGCTTACCAGCGGGTTTTAGCACAGATACGCAGTATTTT. The variable domain in full, completed from reference TRBV5-1 and TRBJ2-3, reads KAGVTQTPRYLIKTRGQQVTLSCSPISGHRSVSWYQQTPGQGLQFLFEYFSETQRNKGNFPGRFSGRQFSNSRSEMNVSTLELGDSALYLCASSLPAGFSTDTQYFGPGTRLTVL.

The rearrangement links TRBV30 to TRBJ1-4; 8 bases fit TRBD1. This CDR3 spans 15 amino acids. V was pared by 1 base and J by 0 bases, with 1 base of the junction left unmatched. The V gene's germline CDR1 is GTSNPN and CDR2 SVGIG (reference sequence). CDR3 sequence (DNA): TGTGCCTGGAGTGAGGGACAGGCAACTAATGAAAAACTGTTTTTT. Translating gives CAWSEGQATNEKLFF.

V is TRBV2 and J is TRBJ1-5; weak D call: TRBD1 (5 bases). The CDR3 has 13 amino acids. Trimming shortened V by 6 bases and J by 4 bases, and 10 bases separated the two germline ends. CDR1 and CDR2 from the germline V gene are SNHLY and FYNNEI. The CDR3 DNA is TGTGCCAGCAGGTCGGGGGGTAATCAGCCCCAGCATTTT. Its translation: CASRSGGNQPQHF.

The J gene is TRBJ1-1, the V gene TRBV6-1; D not resolved. The CDR3 spans 13 residues. In germline, CDR1 is MNHNS, CDR2 SASEGT. The V gene lost 3 bases and the J gene lost 3 bases, with 8 bases spanning the gap. CDR3 DNA: TGTGCCAGCAGTGAGGCAGTCCACACTGAAGCTTTCTTT. This sequence encodes CASSEAVHTEAFF.

This chain links TRBV5-6 with TRBJ1-1; no firm D call. CDR1 is SGHDT, CDR2 YYEEEE, per germline. The CDR3 length is 16 residues. The germline V and J ends were trimmed by 0 bases and 0 bases, with 12 bases remaining between them. DNA for the CDR3: TGTGCCAGCAGCTTGGTCACTGAGGTCCTGAACACTGAAGCTTTCTTT. Protein: CASSLVTEVLNTEAFF.

This sequence joins TRBV4-3 and TRBJ2-3, with 7 bases lining up with TRBD1. The V gene end was trimmed by 3 bases and the J gene end by 0 bases; junction bases not matched to a gene: 6. Germline values: CDR1 LGHNA, CDR2 YSLEER. The length of the CDR3 is 16 residues. This CDR3 reads CASSQGTAGSTDTQYF. CDR3 coding DNA: TGCGCCAGCAGCCAGGGGACAGCCGGAAGCACAGATACGCAGTATTTT.

The V and J genes are TRBV5-4 and TRBJ2-7, with a possible D match to TRBD1 (7 bases). The ends were cut back, 5 bases at V and 1 base at J, with 13 bases in the middle. Germline V gene lookup returns CDR1 SGHNT and CDR2 YYREEE (reference sequence). This CDR3 has 14 residues. The CDR3 DNA reads as TGTGCCAGCAGGAGACAGGGAGGTTCCTACGAGCAGTACTTC. Translation: CASRRQGGSYEQYF.

This clone was observed a single time. This sequence joins TRBV6-5 and TRBJ1-6; D is unclear. The CDR3 extends over 13 amino acids. Trimming cost V 5 bases and J 8 bases, with 10 bases left between them. CDR1 is MNHEY and CDR2 is SVGAGI in the germline V gene. Written as DNA, the CDR3 is TGTGCCAGCAGTCCGTTAGTCCATTCACCCCTCCACTTT. Amino acids: CASSPLVHSPLHF.

This sequence joins TRBV7-6 and TRBJ2-6, with 12 bases lining up with TRBD1. The ends lost 5 bases at V and 2 bases at J; junction bases unmatched: 4. The germline CDR1 and CDR2 sequences are SGHVS and FNYEAQ. The length of the CDR3 is 17 residues. The CDR3 spells CASSAGTGGAGANVLTF. CDR3 nucleotides: TGTGCCAGCAGCGCAGGGACAGGGGGCGCTGGGGCCAACGTCCTGACTTTC. Full variable domain (rest looked up from reference TRBV7-6 and TRBJ2-6): GAGVSQSPRYKVTKRGQDVALRCDPISGHVSLYWYRQALGQGPEFLTYFNYEAQQDKSGLPNDRFSAERPEGSISTLTIQRTEQRDSAMYRCASSAGTGGAGANVLTFGAGSRLTVL.

This chain joins TRBV27 and TRBJ1-2, with TRBD1 matching over 11 bases. The germline V gene encodes CDR1 MNHEY and CDR2 SMNVEV (reference sequence). The CDR3 loop spans 14 amino acids. V lost 6 bases, J lost 7 bases, and 7 bases stayed unmatched. The CDR3 here is CASSQGQGVGGYTF. The CDR3 bases are TGTGCCAGCAGCCAGGGACAGGGGGTTGGTGGCTACACCTTC.

The chain links TRBV5-4 to TRBJ2-7, with D possibly TRBD1 on 5 matching bases. Germline V gene data show CDR1 as SGHNT and CDR2 as YYREEE (reference sequence). The ends were cut back, 4 bases at V and 5 bases at J, with 19 bases in the middle. This CDR3 has 15 residues. The CDR3 region is CASSQAQGTRHEQYF. The CDR3 region has the DNA TGTGCCAGCAGCCAAGCCCAGGGAACCAGACACGAGCAGTACTTC.

The rearrangement links TRBV21-1 to TRBJ1-1; the table's D call of TRBD1 was not tested on the DNA. TRBV21-1 is deemed a pseudogene. CDR3 length: 17 amino acids. This CDR3 is CASSNRRRAGGSTEAFF. CDR3 sequence (DNA): TGTGCCAGCAGCAACAGAAGGCGAGCAGGGGGTAGCACTGAAGCTTTCTTT.

The chain links TRBV7-9 to TRBJ2-7, with D maybe TRBD2 (6 bases). Between the trimmed V and J ends, which lost 1 base and 3 bases, there was a span of 10 bases. The CDR3 loop spans 14 amino acids. Germline CDR1 reads SEHNR; CDR2 reads FQNEAQ (reference sequence). In DNA form, the CDR3 reads TGTGCCAGCAGCTTAGGAGGAGGGCTCTACGAGCAGTACTTC. It encodes CASSLGGGLYEQYF.

The rearrangement links TRBV5-1 to TRBJ2-5; perhaps TRBD1 as D (6 bases). CDR1 and CDR2 from the germline V gene are SGHRS and YFSETQ. The V end lost 3 bases, the J end lost 4 bases, and 16 bases lay between the germline ends. The CDR3 covers 15 residues. The CDR3 region is CASSWPGQSGETQYF. The CDR3 DNA reads TGCGCCAGCAGCTGGCCCGGACAGTCTGGAGAGACCCAGTACTTC.

This chain links TRBV2 with TRBJ1-1; D is possibly TRBD1 (5 bases). Germline CDR1 is SNHLY and CDR2 is FYNNEI. The ends were cut back, 6 bases at V and 3 bases at J, with 11 bases in the middle. The CDR3 runs to 13 residues. This chain's CDR3 is CASSVRGYTEAFF. The CDR3, as DNA: TGTGCCAGCAGCGTTCGGGGGTACACTGAAGCTTTCTTT.

This rearrangement joins TRBV7-9 to TRBJ1-3; 10 nucleotides match TRBD1. This CDR3 spans 16 amino acids. Germline assignment: CDR1 SEHNR and CDR2 FQNEAQ (reference sequence). V lost 0 bases and J lost 3; bases outside the gene matches: 2. The chain's CDR3 is CASSLADRGHGNTIYF. CDR3 in DNA: TGTGCCAGCAGCTTAGCCGACAGGGGGCATGGAAACACCATATATTTT.

This clone was found once. The CDR3 region is CASTSGFSGNTIYF. CDR3 DNA: TGCGCCAGCACCTCGGGGTTCTCTGGAAACACCATATATTTT. This chain joins TRBV5-1 and TRBJ1-3; no clear D. Germline V gene data show CDR1 as SGHRS and CDR2 as YFSETQ. The V gene lost 6 bases and the J gene lost 0 bases, with 10 bases spanning the gap. The CDR3 runs to 14 residues.

The chain has TRBV5-4 and TRBJ1-2; 7 bases are shared with TRBD1. The CDR3 sequence is 11 residues long. The junction had 3 bases not matched to a gene; V was cut back by 9 bases and J by 4 bases. CDR1 and CDR2 from the germline V gene are SGHNT and YYREEE (reference sequence). The CDR3 sequence: CAIWDSYGYTF. The CDR3 nucleotides read TGTGCCATCTGGGACAGCTATGGCTACACCTTC.

This chain links TRBV5-6 with TRBJ1-2; 7 bases are a match to TRBD1. V shed 0 bases, J shed 8 bases, and the junction held 7 bases outside the gene matches. The germline V gene encodes CDR1 SGHDT and CDR2 YYEEEE. The CDR3 extends over 14 amino acids. CDR3 DNA sequence: TGTGCCAGCAGCTTGGCTCAGGGGGTGGGAGGCTACACCTTC. It yields the protein CASSLAQGVGGYTF.

J is TRBJ2-5 and V is TRBV11-2; 7 nucleotides agree with TRBD1. The V and J ends lost 5 bases and 2 bases, in that order; junction bases with no gene match: 14. The CDR3 contains 17 residues. The germline CDR1 and CDR2 sequences are SGHAT and FQNNGV. CDR3 coding DNA: TGTGCCAGCAGCCCGCGCCTAACAGGGGTCGGGCAAGAGACCCAGTACTTC. Translating gives CASSPRLTGVGQETQYF.